This T cell receptor beta chain originates from a study of blood T cell repertoires in COVID-19. Overall study: Spain, Italy and the United States supplied samples that represented acute and convalescent COVID-19.

Germline V CDR1 and CDR2: MGHRA, YSYEKL. V was pared by 1 base and J by 7 bases, with 9 bases of the junction left unmatched. The CDR3 is made up of 16 amino acids. The assay was immunoSEQ multiplex PCR, and TCRdb's table has in-frame clones only and misses some. The profile shows 250,000 or so clones, just over 85% of them singletons. Allocation to cohorts depended on clinical history reported by the participants. The specimen sequenced was PBMCs or T cells enriched from blood (not recorded which). The TCR originated in a man between 40 and 49 years old who had recovered from COVID-19. The chain has TRBV4-1 and TRBJ2-1; 8 nucleotides match TRBD2. The CDR3 is CASSQVRGGRINEQFF. The CDR3 nucleotides read TGCGCCAGCAGCCAAGTTAGGGGCGGGAGGATAAATGAGCAGTTCTTC.